This TCR beta chain was sequenced for a study of shared clonotypes between healthy human individuals. In the naive CD8 group, cells lacked CD45RO and were positively selected for CCR7, so terminally differentiated effector memory CD45RA+ cells were left out. All participating donors were Caucasian adults from Nashville, Tennessee. V gave up 0 bases and J gave up 4 bases, with 8 bases separating them. The CDR3 is made up of 14 amino acids. Germline-derived CDR1 and CDR2 are SGHTS and YDEGEE. Only in-frame clones appear in the TCRdb table, and some are missing; sequencing was by immunoSEQ multiplex PCR. This sample has hundreds of thousands of clones; almost 95% occur once, and the top ten carry 24%.

Sequencing was performed on naive CD8+ T cells sorted from blood. V is TRBV5-8 and J is TRBJ1-5; D is unresolved. This receptor was identified in a man aged 30 to 45 in good health. The CDR3 protein is CASSLVRENQPQHF. The CDR3 DNA sequence: TGTGCCAGCAGCTTGGTCCGAGAAAATCAGCCCCAGCATTTT.